The 24 T cell receptor beta chains below all came from one sample that was sequenced in a study of response to subunit inactivated influenza vaccine. TCRdb itself ran the RT-PCR reads through MiXCR, one entry per CDR3 protein. The repertoire holds 400,000 to 650,000 distinct CDR3 sequences, 6.5% to 8% seen once, with approximately 14% in the top ten. The sample consisted of PBMCs from blood, taken less than 30 months after vaccination. The receptors here all came from a man aged 50 to 69 who received an inactivated influenza vaccine.

This clonotype was seen a few times. V gene TRBV12-3 or TRBV12-4 combines with J gene TRBJ2-3; D remains ambiguous. This CDR3 contains 13 residues. V was cut by 3 bases and J by 3 bases, with 7 bases left in between. DNA of the CDR3: TGTGCCAGCAGTTTCCTCGGGACAGATACGCAGTATTTT. It specifies CASSFLGTDTQYF.

A few counts support this clonotype. The chain is built from TRBV7-6 and TRBJ2-3; 9 bases map to TRBD2. The CDR3 covers 15 residues. Germline values: CDR1 SGHVS, CDR2 FNYEAQ. V was pared by 5 bases and J by 0 bases, with 3 bases of the junction left unmatched. In nucleotides, the CDR3 is TGTGCCAGCAGCCATACTAGCGGGAGCACAGATACGCAGTATTTT. It codes for CASSHTSGSTDTQYF.

The V call is TRBV19, the J call TRBJ2-3; D is unresolved. This CDR3 is built from 13 residues. From germline, CDR1 is LNHDA and CDR2 SQIVND (reference sequence). V was pared by 8 bases and J by 1 base, with 10 bases between. CDR3 sequence (DNA): TGTGCCAGTGCCCAGGTTCGCACAGATACGCAGTATTTT. Translating it yields CASAQVRTDTQYF.

This chain connects TRBV5-1 to TRBJ2-7; D is unclear. The CDR3 is 14 residues long. CDR1 and CDR2 from the germline V gene are SGHRS and YFSETQ. The germline V and J ends were trimmed by 0 bases and 6 bases, with 13 bases remaining between them. CDR3 nucleotides: TGCGCCAGCAGCTTGGCTGGGCCACGGGCCGAGCAGTACTTC. Protein sequence: CASSLAGPRAEQYF. Full variable domain (missing parts from reference TRBV5-1 and TRBJ2-7): KAGVTQTPRYLIKTRGQQVTLSCSPISGHRSVSWYQQTPGQGLQFLFEYFSETQRNKGNFPGRFSGRQFSNSRSEMNVSTLELGDSALYLCASSLAGPRAEQYFGPGTRLTVT.

This clonotype was recorded a few times. The V gene is TRBV15, the J gene TRBJ2-5; D may be TRBD1 (6 bases). Deletions cut 0 bases from V and 6 bases from J, with 11 bases between. CDR1 and CDR2 (germline): LNHNV, YYDKDF (reference sequence). The CDR3 consists of 14 residues. DNA of the CDR3: TGTGCCACCAGCAGAGACACAGGGAGAAAGACCCAGTACTTC. Translation gives CATSRDTGRKTQYF. The full variable domain, rest sourced from reference TRBV15 and TRBJ2-5, is DAMVIQNPRYQVTQFGKPVTLSCSQTLNHNVMYWYQQKSSQAPKLLFHYYDKDFNNEADTPDNFQSRRPNTSFCFLDIRSPGLGDTAMYLCATSRDTGRKTQYFGPGTRLLVL.

In its sample, this clonotype was seen a few times. The CDR3 bases are TGCAGTGCTCCCAGAGGAGGACAGAGTGACGAGCAGTACTTC. Protein sequence: CSAPRGGQSDEQYF. The rearrangement links TRBV20-1 to TRBJ2-7; perhaps TRBD1 as D (6 bases). This CDR3 has 14 residues. Germline CDR1 DFQATT, CDR2 SNEGSKA (reference sequence). V lost 5 bases and J 5 bases, leaving 19 bases between the germline ends.

This clonotype appeared a few times. The chain carries TRBV7-9 and TRBJ2-1; the match to TRBD1 covers 8 bases. The ends lost 3 bases at V and 6 bases at J; junction bases unmatched: 7. This CDR3 has 15 residues. Per germline, CDR1 SEHNR and CDR2 FQNEAQ (reference sequence). For the CDR3, the DNA is TGTGCCAGCAGCTTTGGCCCACAGGGGGGCAATGAGCAGTTCTTC. It is translated as CASSFGPQGGNEQFF.

The chain carries TRBV9 and TRBJ2-7; D gene ambiguous. Germline V gene data show CDR1 as SGDLS and CDR2 as YYNGEE. V was trimmed by 0 bases and J by 2 bases, leaving 15 bases between them. This CDR3 spans 16 amino acids. CDR3 nucleotide sequence: TGTGCCAGCAGCGTAGGCCCCCAGGTCCTAGCCTACGAGCAGTACTTC. The encoded protein is CASSVGPQVLAYEQYF.

This clonotype was counted between two and nine times. The chain combines TRBV19 with TRBJ2-1, with 7 bases that match TRBD1. Unmatched junction bases numbered 4, after V lost 3 bases and J lost 2 bases. The length of the CDR3 is 15 residues. Germline V gives CDR1 LNHDA, CDR2 SQIVND (reference sequence). This chain's CDR3 is CASSMTGSPYNEQFF. Here the CDR3 DNA reads TGTGCCAGTAGTATGACAGGGAGCCCCTACAATGAGCAGTTCTTC.

This clonotype has only a few counts. V is TRBV3-1 and J is TRBJ1-4; 7 bases fit TRBD1. The germline gives CDR1 LGHDT, CDR2 YNNKEL (reference sequence). The J segment lost 5 bases and the V segment lost 4 bases, leaving 10 bases of the junction unmatched. This CDR3 spans 16 amino acids. DNA of the CDR3: TGTGCCAGCAGCCGTTCCTCCGGGACAGTCAATGAAAAACTGTTTTTT. Translated, it gives CASSRSSGTVNEKLFF.

This clonotype came up a few times. The rearrangement links TRBV29-1 to TRBJ2-2; D perhaps matches TRBD2 (7 bases). Trimming left V 4 bases short and J 4 bases short, with 13 bases between. The CDR3 runs to 14 residues. Looked up from germline, CDR1 is SQVTM and CDR2 is ANQGSEA. The CDR3 protein is CSVVVGGGTGELFF. The CDR3 DNA sequence: TGCAGCGTTGTGGTGGGAGGGGGCACCGGGGAGCTGTTTTTT.

This clonotype was seen repeatedly, ten times or more. The chain has TRBV5-1 and TRBJ1-2, with D perhaps TRBD1 (6 bases). Germline values: CDR1 SGHRS, CDR2 YFSETQ. This CDR3 region has 18 residues. V shed 0 bases and J shed 0 bases, with 18 bases lying between them. The CDR3 region is CASSLGAGAAMPNYGYTF. The CDR3 coding sequence is TGCGCCAGCAGCTTGGGGGCAGGGGCCGCCATGCCTAACTATGGCTACACCTTC.

This clonotype was seen many times. The V gene is TRBV7-9, the J gene TRBJ2-5; 8 bases map to TRBD1. Germline V CDR1 and CDR2: SEHNR, FQNEAQ (reference sequence). V lost 6 bases and J lost 5; bases outside the gene matches: 17. The CDR3 length is 17 residues. CDR3 in amino acids: CASSATYGQGSAETQYF. In nucleotides, the CDR3 is TGTGCCAGCAGTGCAACATATGGACAGGGTTCAGCGGAGACCCAGTACTTC.

Many counts were recorded for this clonotype. The J gene is TRBJ2-1, the V gene TRBV7-7; 13 bases are a match to TRBD2. This CDR3 is 17 amino acids long. Trimming removed 4 bases from V and 6 bases from J; junction bases left unmatched: 9. Germline V CDR1 and CDR2: SSHAT, FNYEAQ (reference sequence). CDR3 DNA sequence: TGTGCCAGCAGCTCACTAGCGGGAGGGATCCCGCCCAATGAGCAGTTCTTC. Amino acid sequence: CASSSLAGGIPPNEQFF. The full variable domain, in which reference TRBV7-7 and TRBJ2-1 provide the parts outside the CDR3, is GAGVSQSPRYKVTKRGQDVTLRCDPISSHATLYWYQQALGQGPEFLTYFNYEAQPDKSGLPSDRFSAERPEGSISTLTIQRTEQRDSAMYRCASSSLAGGIPPNEQFFGPGTRLTVL.

This clonotype has a count of ten or more. The rearrangement joins TRBV11-2 to TRBJ2-2, with 9 bases aligning to TRBD2. With V trimmed by 2 bases and J by 6 bases, 16 bases remained unmatched. Germline V gives CDR1 SGHAT, CDR2 FQNNGV. The CDR3 totals 19 residues. The CDR3 reads CASSLLIRGGTSKAGELFF. In DNA, the CDR3 is TGTGCCAGCAGCTTATTGATACGGGGAGGGACTAGCAAGGCCGGGGAGCTGTTTTTT. The whole variable domain, filled in from reference TRBV11-2 and TRBJ2-2, reads EAGVAQSPRYKIIEKRQSVAFWCNPISGHATLYWYQQILGQGPKLLIQFQNNGVVDDSQLPKDRFSAERLKGVDSTLKIQPAKLEDSAVYLCASSLLIRGGTSKAGELFFGEGSRLTVL.

V usage is TRBV6-1 and J usage is TRBJ2-5; maybe TRBD1 (5 bases). Trimming cost V 5 bases and J 1 base, with 11 bases left between them. The CDR3 has 14 amino acids. Looked up from germline, CDR1 is MNHNS and CDR2 is SASEGT. In nucleotides, the CDR3 is TGTGCCAGCAGTCGTCCAGGGCTCCAAGAGACCCAGTACTTC. This sequence encodes CASSRPGLQETQYF.

This clonotype was detected ten times or more. The chain couples TRBV28 to TRBJ2-4; perhaps TRBD1 as D (6 bases). Trimming removed 3 bases from V and 0 bases from J, with 18 bases in between. Germline CDR1 and CDR2: MDHEN and SYDVKM. The CDR3 has 18 amino acids. The CDR3 region has the DNA TGTGCCAGCAGTTTCAACATGGACAGATTAATAGCCAAAAACATTCAGTACTTC. Protein: CASSFNMDRLIAKNIQYF.

There are many counts of this clonotype. The chain couples TRBV20-1 to TRBJ1-6, with a possible D match to TRBD1 (5 bases). Per the germline V gene, CDR1 is DFQATT and CDR2 is SNEGSKA (reference sequence). Trimming took 0 bases from V and 7 from J, leaving 13 bases between them. This CDR3 is built from 15 residues. CDR3 sequence reads: CSARDYQGGNSPLHF. In nucleotides, the CDR3 is TGCAGTGCTAGAGATTACCAGGGTGGGAATTCACCCCTCCACTTT.

This chain links TRBV7-9 with TRBJ2-5; 7 bases are a match to TRBD2. Germline V gene lookup returns CDR1 SEHNR and CDR2 FQNEAQ (reference sequence). V gave up 2 bases and J gave up 3 bases; unmatched junction bases: 6. The CDR3 runs 15 residues. Written as DNA, the CDR3 is TGTGCCAGCAGCTTACTACTAGCGCCAAAAGAGACCCAGTACTTC. Translated: CASSLLLAPKETQYF.

The genes are TRBV12-3 or TRBV12-4 and TRBJ2-1; D ambiguous. The CDR3 sequence is 13 residues long. The germline V and J ends were trimmed by 2 bases and 6 bases, with 8 bases remaining between them. CDR3 DNA: TGTGCCAGCAGTTTATACTTACGCAATGAGCAGTTCTTC. It codes for CASSLYLRNEQFF.

This clonotype appeared a few times. The chain has TRBV9 and TRBJ2-1, with 7 bases identical to TRBD2. Germline lookup yields CDR1 SGDLS and CDR2 YYNGEE. CDR3 length: 17 amino acids. Germline trimming cut 0 bases from V and 3 bases from J; bases unmatched to any gene: 9. This CDR3 reads CASSVGMGGTLYNEQFF. Here the CDR3 DNA reads TGTGCCAGCAGCGTAGGAATGGGAGGGACGCTCTACAATGAGCAGTTCTTC.

This clonotype was picked up a small number of times. This sequence joins TRBV28 and TRBJ2-7; TRBD1 aligns across 8 bases. Looked up from germline, CDR1 is MDHEN and CDR2 is SYDVKM. The CDR3 is 16 amino acids. Unmatched junction bases numbered 12, after V lost 2 bases and J lost 6 bases. The CDR3 spells CASSLTPGRGQGEQYF. DNA of the CDR3: TGTGCCAGCAGTTTAACCCCAGGCAGGGGGCAAGGCGAGCAGTACTTC.

As DNA, the CDR3 is TGTGCCAGCAGCTTCCTGCGGGGGGAAACCCAGTACTTC. This codes for CASSFLRGETQYF. The chain uses TRBV28 and TRBJ2-5; 8 positions match TRBD2. The germline V gene encodes CDR1 MDHEN and CDR2 SYDVKM. The CDR3 consists of 13 residues. After removal of 6 bases from V and 8 bases from J, the junction contained 8 bases not matched to a gene. The entire variable domain, with the rest obtained from reference TRBV28 and TRBJ2-5, is as follows: DVKVTQSSRYLVKRTGEKVFLECVQDMDHENMFWYRQDPGLGLRLIYFSYDVKMKEKGDIPEGYSVSREKKERFSLILESASTNQTSMYLCASSFLRGETQYFGPGTRLLVL.

The chain has TRBV6-2 or TRBV6-3 and TRBJ2-7; D might be TRBD2 (5 bases). Germline CDR1 is MNHEY and CDR2 is SVGEGT. This CDR3 contains 14 residues. With 6 bases removed from V and 1 base from J, the gap between germline ends came to 13 bases. Here the CDR3 DNA reads TGTGCCAGCAGGAGTTCCCGGGATTCCTACGAGCAGTACTTC. It specifies CASRSSRDSYEQYF.